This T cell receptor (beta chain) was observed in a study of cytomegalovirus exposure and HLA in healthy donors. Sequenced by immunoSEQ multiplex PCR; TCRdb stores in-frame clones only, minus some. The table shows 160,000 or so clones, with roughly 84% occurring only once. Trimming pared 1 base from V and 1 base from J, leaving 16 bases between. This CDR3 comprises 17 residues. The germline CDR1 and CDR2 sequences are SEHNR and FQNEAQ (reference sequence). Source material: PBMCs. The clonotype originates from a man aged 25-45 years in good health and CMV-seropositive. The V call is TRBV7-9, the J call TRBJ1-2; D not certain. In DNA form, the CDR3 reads TGTGCCAGCAGCTTAGTTCCGGAAGACTCTCTTAACTATGGCTACACCTTC. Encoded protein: CASSLVPEDSLNYGYTF.